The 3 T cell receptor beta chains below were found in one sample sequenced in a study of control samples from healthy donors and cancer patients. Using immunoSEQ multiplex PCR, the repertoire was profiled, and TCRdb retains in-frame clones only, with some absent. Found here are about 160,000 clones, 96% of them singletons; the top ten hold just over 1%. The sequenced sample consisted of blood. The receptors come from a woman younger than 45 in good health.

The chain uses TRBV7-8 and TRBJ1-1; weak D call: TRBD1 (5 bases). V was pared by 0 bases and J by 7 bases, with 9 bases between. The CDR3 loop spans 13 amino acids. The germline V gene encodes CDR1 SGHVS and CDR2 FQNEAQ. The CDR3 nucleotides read TGTGCCAGCAGCTTAGCGGGGACGGTTGAAGCTTTCTTT. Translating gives CASSLAGTVEAFF.

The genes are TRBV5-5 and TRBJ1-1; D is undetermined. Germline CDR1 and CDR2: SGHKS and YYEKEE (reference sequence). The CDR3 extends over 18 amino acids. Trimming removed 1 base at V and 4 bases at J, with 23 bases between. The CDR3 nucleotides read TGTGCCAGCAGCTTGTTGGGTCTTGCAGGATTTGATAGCACTGAAGCTTTCTTT. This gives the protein CASSLLGLAGFDSTEAFF. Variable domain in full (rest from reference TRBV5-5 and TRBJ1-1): DAGVTQSPTHLIKTRGQQVTLRCSPISGHKSVSWYQQVLGQGPQFIFQYYEKEERGRGNFPDRFSARQFPNYSSELNVNALLLGDSALYLCASSLLGLAGFDSTEAFFGQGTRLTVV.

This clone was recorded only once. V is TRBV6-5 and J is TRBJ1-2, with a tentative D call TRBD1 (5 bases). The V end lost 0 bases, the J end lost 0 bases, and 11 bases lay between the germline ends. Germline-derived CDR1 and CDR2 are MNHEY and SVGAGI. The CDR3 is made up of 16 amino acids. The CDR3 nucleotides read TGTGCCAGCAGTTACTCCCCCCAGGGTCCTAACTATGGCTACACCTTC. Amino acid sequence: CASSYSPQGPNYGYTF.